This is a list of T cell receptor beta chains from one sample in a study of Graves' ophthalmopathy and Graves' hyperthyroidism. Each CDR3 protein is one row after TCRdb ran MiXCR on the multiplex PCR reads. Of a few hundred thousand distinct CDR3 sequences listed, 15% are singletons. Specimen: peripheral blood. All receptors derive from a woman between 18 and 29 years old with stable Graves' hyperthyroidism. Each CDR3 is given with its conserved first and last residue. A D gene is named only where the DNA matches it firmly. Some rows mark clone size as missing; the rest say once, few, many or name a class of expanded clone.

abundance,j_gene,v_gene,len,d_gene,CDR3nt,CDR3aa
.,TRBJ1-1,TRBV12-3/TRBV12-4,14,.,TGCGCCAGCACCCCGGACGGGGCGTGGGCTGAAGCTTTCTTT,CASTPDGAWAEAFF
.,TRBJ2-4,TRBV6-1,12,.,TGTGCCAGCAGTGACTTAGGAAACATTAAGTACTTC,CASSDLGNIKYF
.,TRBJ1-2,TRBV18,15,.,TGTGCCAGCTCACCGGACCAGAACAGACCGTCCGGCTACACCTTC,CASSPDQNRPSGYTF
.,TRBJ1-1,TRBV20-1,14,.,TGCAGTGCTAGTCTCGGCGGGGGGCGCACTGAAGCTTTCTTT,CSASLGGGRTEAFF
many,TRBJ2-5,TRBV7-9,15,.,TGTGCCAGCAGCTCCACGGGCGGGGGCCTGGAGACCCAGTACTTC,CASSSTGGGLETQYF
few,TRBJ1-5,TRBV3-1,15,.,TGTGCCAGCAGCCAAGAACAGGGAGGCAATCAGCCCCAGCATTTT,CASSQEQGGNQPQHF
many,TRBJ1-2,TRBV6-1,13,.,TGTGCCAGCAGTGAGGGAAGGGGCTATGGCTACACCTTC,CASSEGRGYGYTF
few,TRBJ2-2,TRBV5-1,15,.,TGCGCCAGCAGCTTGGGGGCCACGAACACCGGGGAGCTGTTTTTT,CASSLGATNTGELFF
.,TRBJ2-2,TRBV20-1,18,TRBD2,TGCAGTGCTAGTTCGGCGAAGGGACTAGCGCAGAACACCGGGGAGCTGTTTTTT,CSASSAKGLAQNTGELFF
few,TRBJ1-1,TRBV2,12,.,TGTGCCAGCAGGGCGTACAGCACTGAAGCTTTCTTT,CASRAYSTEAFF
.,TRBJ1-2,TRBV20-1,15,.,TGCAGTGCTAGAGCCTCCGGCGGGGACTCCTTTGGCTACACCTTC,CSARASGGDSFGYTF
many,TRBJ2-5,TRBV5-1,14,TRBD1,TGCGCCAGCAGTCGGACAGGGCTCCAAGAGACCCAGTACTTC,CASSRTGLQETQYF
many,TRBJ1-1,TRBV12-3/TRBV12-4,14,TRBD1,TGTGCCAGCAGTTTACGGACAGGGCTAGCTGAAGCTTTCTTT,CASSLRTGLAEAFF
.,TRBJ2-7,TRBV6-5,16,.,TGTGCCAGCAGTTCCTCCGGAAGCGTACCTCCCTCCGAGCAGTACTTC,CASSSSGSVPPSEQYF
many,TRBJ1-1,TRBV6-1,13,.,TGTGCCAGCAGACTGGGGCATTACACTGAAGCTTTCTTT,CASRLGHYTEAFF